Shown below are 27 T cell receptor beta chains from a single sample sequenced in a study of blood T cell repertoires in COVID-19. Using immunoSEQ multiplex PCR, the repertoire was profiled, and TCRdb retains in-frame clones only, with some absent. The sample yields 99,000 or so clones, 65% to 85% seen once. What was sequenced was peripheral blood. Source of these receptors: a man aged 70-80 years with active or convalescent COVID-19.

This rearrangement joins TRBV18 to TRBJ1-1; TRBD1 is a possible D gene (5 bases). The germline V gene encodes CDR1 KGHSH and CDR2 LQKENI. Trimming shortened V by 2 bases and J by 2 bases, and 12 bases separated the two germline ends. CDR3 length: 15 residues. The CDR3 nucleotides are TGTGCCAGCTCACCAACGACCGGGGGTAACACTGAAGCTTTCTTT. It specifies CASSPTTGGNTEAFF.

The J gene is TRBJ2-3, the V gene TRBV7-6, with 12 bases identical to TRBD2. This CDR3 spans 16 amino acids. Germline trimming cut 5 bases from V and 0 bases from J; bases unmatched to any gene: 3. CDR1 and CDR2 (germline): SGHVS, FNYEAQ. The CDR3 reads CASSLLAGGSTDTQYF. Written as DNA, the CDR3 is TGTGCCAGCAGCCTACTAGCGGGGGGCAGCACAGATACGCAGTATTTT.

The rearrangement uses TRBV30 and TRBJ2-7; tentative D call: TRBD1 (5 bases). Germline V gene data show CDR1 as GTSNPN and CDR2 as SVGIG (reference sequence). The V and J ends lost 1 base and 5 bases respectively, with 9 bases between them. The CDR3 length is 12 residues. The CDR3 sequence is CAWSGGRDEQYF. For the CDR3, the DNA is TGTGCCTGGAGTGGGGGCAGAGACGAGCAGTACTTC.

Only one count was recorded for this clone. The CDR3: CASSRIGGTEAFF. The CDR3 region has the DNA TGCGCCAGCAGCAGGATCGGCGGCACTGAAGCTTTCTTT. The V and J genes are TRBV5-1 and TRBJ1-1; no definite D call. Germline values: CDR1 SGHRS, CDR2 YFSETQ. Trimming removed 4 bases at V and 4 bases at J, with 11 bases between. The CDR3 covers 13 residues.

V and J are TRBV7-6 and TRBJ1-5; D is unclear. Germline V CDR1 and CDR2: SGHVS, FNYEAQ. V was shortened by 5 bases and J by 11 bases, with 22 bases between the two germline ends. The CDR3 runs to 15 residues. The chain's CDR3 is CASSPGERTMLSQHF. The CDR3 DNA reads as TGTGCCAGCAGCCCCGGAGAGCGGACGATGTTGTCCCAGCATTTT.

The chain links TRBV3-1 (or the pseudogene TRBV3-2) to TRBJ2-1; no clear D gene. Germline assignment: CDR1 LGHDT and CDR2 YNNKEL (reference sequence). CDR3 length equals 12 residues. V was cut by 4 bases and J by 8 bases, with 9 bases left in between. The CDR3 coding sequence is TGTGCCAGCAGCCTAGTTTTGGATGAGCAGTTCTTC. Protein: CASSLVLDEQFF.

The DNA for the CDR3 is TGTGCCAGCAGTATAACTAACTATGGCTACACCTTC. Amino acids: CASSITNYGYTF. The rearrangement uses TRBV2 and TRBJ1-2; D ambiguous. The CDR3 sequence is 12 residues long. Trimming removed 5 bases from V and 0 bases from J, with 4 bases in between. Germline V gives CDR1 SNHLY, CDR2 FYNNEI.

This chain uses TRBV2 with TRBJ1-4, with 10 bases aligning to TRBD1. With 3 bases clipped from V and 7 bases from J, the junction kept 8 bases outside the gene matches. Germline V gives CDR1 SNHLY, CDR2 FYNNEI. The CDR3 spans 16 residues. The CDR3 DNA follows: TGTGCCAGCAGTGACGGACAGGGGGATTCTCTTGAAAAACTGTTTTTT. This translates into CASSDGQGDSLEKLFF.

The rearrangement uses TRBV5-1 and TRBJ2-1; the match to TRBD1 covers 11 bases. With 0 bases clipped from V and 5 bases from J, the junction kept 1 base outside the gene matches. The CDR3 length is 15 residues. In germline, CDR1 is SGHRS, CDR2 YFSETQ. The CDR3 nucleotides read TGCGCCAGCAGCTTGGGGGACAGGGGGGACAATGAGCAGTTCTTC. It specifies CASSLGDRGDNEQFF.

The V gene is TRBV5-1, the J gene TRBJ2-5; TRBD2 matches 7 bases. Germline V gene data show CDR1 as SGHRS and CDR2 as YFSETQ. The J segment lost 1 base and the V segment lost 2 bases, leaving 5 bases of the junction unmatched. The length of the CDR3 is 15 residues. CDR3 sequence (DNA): TGCGCCAGCAGCTTAGGGATAGCGGGCCAAGAGACCCAGTACTTC. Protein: CASSLGIAGQETQYF.

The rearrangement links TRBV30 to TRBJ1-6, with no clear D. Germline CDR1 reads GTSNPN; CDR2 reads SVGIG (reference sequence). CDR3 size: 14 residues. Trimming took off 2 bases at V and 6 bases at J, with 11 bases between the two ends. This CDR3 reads CAWSREEFNSPLHF. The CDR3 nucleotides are TGTGCCTGGAGTCGCGAAGAGTTTAATTCACCCCTCCACTTT.

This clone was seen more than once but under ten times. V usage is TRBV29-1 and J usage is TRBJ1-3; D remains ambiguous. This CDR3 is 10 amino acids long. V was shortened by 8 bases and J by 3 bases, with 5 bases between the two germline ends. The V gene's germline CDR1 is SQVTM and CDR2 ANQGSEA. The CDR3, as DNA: TGCAGCCCAAATGGAAACACCATATATTTT. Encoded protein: CSPNGNTIYF. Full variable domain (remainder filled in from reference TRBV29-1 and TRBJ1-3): SAVISQKPSRDICQRGTSLTIQCQVDSQVTMMFWYRQQPGQSLTLIATANQGSEATYESGFVIDKFPISRPNLTFSTLTVSNMSPEDSSIYLCSPNGNTIYFGEGSWLTVV.

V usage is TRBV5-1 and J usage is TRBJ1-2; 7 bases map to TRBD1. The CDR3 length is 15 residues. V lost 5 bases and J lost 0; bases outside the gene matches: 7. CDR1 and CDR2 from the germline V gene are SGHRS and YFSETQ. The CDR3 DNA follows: TGCGCCAGCAGACAGGGACAGCAGTCTAACTATGGCTACACCTTC. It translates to CASRQGQQSNYGYTF.

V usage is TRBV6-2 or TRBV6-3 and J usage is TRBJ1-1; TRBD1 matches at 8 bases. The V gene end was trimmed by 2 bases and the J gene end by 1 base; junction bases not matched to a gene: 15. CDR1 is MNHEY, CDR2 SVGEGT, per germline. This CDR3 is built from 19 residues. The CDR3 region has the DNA TGTGCCAGCAGTTACACGGGCAGGGGGCGCGACGGGCCGAACACTGAAGCTTTCTTT. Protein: CASSYTGRGRDGPNTEAFF.

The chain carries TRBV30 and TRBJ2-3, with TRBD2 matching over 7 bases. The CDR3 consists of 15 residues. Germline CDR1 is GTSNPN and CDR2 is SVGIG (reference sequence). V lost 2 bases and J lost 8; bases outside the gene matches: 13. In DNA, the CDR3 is TGTGCCTGGAGTACGTCGGGACTACGGGGAGCTACGCAGTATTTT. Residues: CAWSTSGLRGATQYF. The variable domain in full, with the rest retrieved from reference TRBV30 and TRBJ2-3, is SQTIHQWPATLVQPVGSPLSLECTVEGTSNPNLYWYRQAAGRGLQLLFYSVGIGQISSEVPQNLSASRPQDRQFILSSKKLLLSDSGFYLCAWSTSGLRGATQYFGPGTRLTVL.

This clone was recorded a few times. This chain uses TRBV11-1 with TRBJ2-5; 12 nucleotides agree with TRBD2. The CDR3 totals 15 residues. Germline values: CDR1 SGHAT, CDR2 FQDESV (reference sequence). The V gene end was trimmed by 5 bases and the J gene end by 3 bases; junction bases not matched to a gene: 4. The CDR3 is CASSPRTSGEETQYF. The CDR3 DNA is TGTGCCAGCAGCCCCCGGACTAGCGGGGAAGAGACCCAGTACTTC.

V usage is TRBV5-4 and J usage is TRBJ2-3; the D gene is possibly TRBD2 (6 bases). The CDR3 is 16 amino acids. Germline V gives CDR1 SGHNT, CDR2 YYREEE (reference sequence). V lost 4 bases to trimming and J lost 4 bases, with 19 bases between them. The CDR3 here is CASSRPPAGSSDTQYF. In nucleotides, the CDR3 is TGTGCCAGCAGCCGACCCCCCGCGGGGAGTTCAGATACGCAGTATTTT.

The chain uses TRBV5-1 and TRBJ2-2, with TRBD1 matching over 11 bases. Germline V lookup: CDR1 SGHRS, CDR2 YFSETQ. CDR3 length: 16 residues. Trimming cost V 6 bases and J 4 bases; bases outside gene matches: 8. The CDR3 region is CASKYGQGAGTGELFF. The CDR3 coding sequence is TGCGCCAGCAAGTATGGACAGGGGGCCGGCACCGGGGAGCTGTTTTTT.

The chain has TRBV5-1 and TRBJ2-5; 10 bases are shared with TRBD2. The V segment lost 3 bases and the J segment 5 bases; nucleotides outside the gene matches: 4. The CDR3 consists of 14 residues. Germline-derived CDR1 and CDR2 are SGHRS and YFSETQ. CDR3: CASSSSGGVETQYF. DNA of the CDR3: TGCGCCAGCAGCTCAAGCGGGGGGGTTGAGACCCAGTACTTC.

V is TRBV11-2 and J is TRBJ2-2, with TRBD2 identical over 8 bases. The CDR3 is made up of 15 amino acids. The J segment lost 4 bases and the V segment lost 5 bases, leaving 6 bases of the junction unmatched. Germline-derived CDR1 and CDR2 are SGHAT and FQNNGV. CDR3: CASSPAGGATGELFF. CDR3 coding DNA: TGTGCCAGCAGCCCTGCCGGGGGGGCCACCGGGGAGCTGTTTTTT.

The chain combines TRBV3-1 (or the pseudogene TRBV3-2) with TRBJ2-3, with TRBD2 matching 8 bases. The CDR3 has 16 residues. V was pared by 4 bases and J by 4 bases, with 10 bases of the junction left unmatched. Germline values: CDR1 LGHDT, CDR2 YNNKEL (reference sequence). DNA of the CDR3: TGTGCCAGCAGCCCGGGGACTAGAATTTCCCCAGATACGCAGTATTTT. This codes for CASSPGTRISPDTQYF.

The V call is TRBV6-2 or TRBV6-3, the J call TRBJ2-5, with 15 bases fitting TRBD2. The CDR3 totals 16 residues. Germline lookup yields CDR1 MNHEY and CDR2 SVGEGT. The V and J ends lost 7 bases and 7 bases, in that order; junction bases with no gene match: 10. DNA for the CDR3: TGTGCCAGCACCCCCCCGGGACTAGCGGGGGGTGGGACCCAGTACTTC. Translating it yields CASTPPGLAGGGTQYF.

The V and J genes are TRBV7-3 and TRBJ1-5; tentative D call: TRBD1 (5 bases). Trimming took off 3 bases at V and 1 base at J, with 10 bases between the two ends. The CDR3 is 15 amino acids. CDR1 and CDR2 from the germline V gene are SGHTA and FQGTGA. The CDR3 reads CASSFARASNQPQHF. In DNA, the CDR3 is TGTGCCAGCAGCTTTGCCAGGGCGAGCAATCAGCCCCAGCATTTT.

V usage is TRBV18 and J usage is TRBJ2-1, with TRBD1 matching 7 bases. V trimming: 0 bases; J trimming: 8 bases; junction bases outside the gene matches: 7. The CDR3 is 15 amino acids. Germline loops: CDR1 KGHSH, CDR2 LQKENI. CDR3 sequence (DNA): TGTGCCAGCTCACCACCGGTACAGGGGAGCGATGAGCAGTTCTTC. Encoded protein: CASSPPVQGSDEQFF.

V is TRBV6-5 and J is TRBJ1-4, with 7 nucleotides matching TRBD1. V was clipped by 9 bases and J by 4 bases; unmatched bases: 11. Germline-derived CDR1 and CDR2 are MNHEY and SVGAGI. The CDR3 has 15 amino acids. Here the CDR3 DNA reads TGTGCCAGTACCGAGCCGGGACAGATTAATGAAAAACTGTTTTTT. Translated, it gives CASTEPGQINEKLFF.

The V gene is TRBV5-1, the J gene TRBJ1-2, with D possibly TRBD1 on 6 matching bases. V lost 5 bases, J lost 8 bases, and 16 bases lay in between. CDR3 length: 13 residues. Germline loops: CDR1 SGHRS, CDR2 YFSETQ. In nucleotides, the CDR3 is TGCGCCAGCAGGGCAGGGGTTGTAGAAGGCTACACCTTC. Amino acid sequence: CASRAGVVEGYTF.

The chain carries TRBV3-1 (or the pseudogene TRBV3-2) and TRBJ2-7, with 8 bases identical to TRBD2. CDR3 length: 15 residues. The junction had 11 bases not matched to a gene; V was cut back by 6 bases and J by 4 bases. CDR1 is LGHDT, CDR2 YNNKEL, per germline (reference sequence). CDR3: CASSPGGGETYEQYF. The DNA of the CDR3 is TGTGCCAGCAGTCCGGGGGGGGGCGAAACTTACGAGCAGTACTTC.